A single sample is the source of the 23 T cell receptor beta chains below, sequenced in a study of blood T cell repertoires in COVID-19. Produced via immunoSEQ multiplex PCR; TCRdb's table is partial and in-frame only. The sample has hundreds of thousands of clones; approximately 84% are singletons. The material sequenced was peripheral blood. The receptors stem from a human donor in a cohort sampled during active COVID-19.

The genes are TRBV7-8 and TRBJ1-5; D is unresolved. Germline CDR1 SGHVS, CDR2 FQNEAQ. The CDR3 covers 13 residues. V lost 1 base and J lost 5, with 6 bases in between. The CDR3 DNA sequence: TGTGCCAGCAGCTTAGTCGGGGATCAGCCCCAGCATTTT. Translated, it gives CASSLVGDQPQHF.

The chain is built from TRBV6-1 and TRBJ1-4; D perhaps matches TRBD1 (5 bases). The CDR3 has 16 amino acids. CDR1 and CDR2 (germline): MNHNS, SASEGT. Trimming took 2 bases from V and 4 from J, leaving 14 bases between them. As DNA, the CDR3 is TGTGCCAGCAGTGAAAATCCAGGGATCGGTAATGAAAAACTGTTTTTT. It translates to CASSENPGIGNEKLFF.

V and J are TRBV6-6 and TRBJ2-1, with 11 bases that match TRBD2. V gave up 6 bases and J gave up 5 bases; unmatched junction bases: 3. Germline values: CDR1 MNHNY, CDR2 SVGAGI (reference sequence). This CDR3 contains 14 residues. The CDR3, as DNA: TGTGCCAGCAGGCTAGCGGGAGGAAACAATGAGCAGTTCTTC. It translates to CASRLAGGNNEQFF.

This rearrangement joins TRBV11-2 to TRBJ1-6; D possibly corresponds to TRBD1 (5 bases). CDR3 length equals 14 residues. Looked up from germline, CDR1 is SGHAT and CDR2 is FQNNGV. V dropped 1 base and J dropped 6 bases, with 7 bases sitting between them. The CDR3 nucleotides read TGTGCCAGCAGCTTAGGGGGGGTTAATTCACCCCTCCACTTT. This codes for CASSLGGVNSPLHF.

Comment on this clone: Compared with germline, one end of the junction differs, possibly owing to a read error. V is TRBV2 and J is TRBJ1-4; D ambiguous. CDR1 and CDR2 (germline): SNHLY, FYNNEI. The CDR3 covers 14 residues. The CDR3 DNA sequence: TGTGCCAGCAGTGAAGCCTCCTCTAACCCACGTCTCCTTTTT. Protein product: CASSEASSNPRLLF.

The chain has TRBV2 and TRBJ2-1; D may be TRBD2 (6 bases). CDR3 length equals 13 residues. The V gene's germline CDR1 is SNHLY and CDR2 FYNNEI. Between the trimmed V and J ends, which lost 6 bases and 7 bases, there was a span of 13 bases. The CDR3 bases are TGTGCCAGCAGCTCGGCTCGGGGGAATGAGCAGTTCTTC. The encoded protein is CASSSARGNEQFF.

A remark on this clone: At one end, the junction sequence differs from germline, possibly due to a read error. V gene TRBV29-1 combines with J gene TRBJ1-1, with 10 bases aligning to TRBD1. The CDR3 has 13 amino acids. Germline values: CDR1 SQVTM, CDR2 ANQGSEA. The CDR3 spells CSVGQGVNTEAFF. In DNA, the CDR3 is TGCAGCGTCGGACAGGGGGTGAATACTGAAGCTTTCTTT.

There are a few counts of this clone. The same CDR3 is also encoded by other DNA sequences in this sample. The rearrangement uses TRBV5-1 and TRBJ2-7, with 9 bases identical to TRBD1. J was trimmed by 1 base and V by 0 bases; bases with no gene match: 2. CDR1 and CDR2 (germline): SGHRS, YFSETQ. The CDR3 has 15 amino acids. Written as DNA, the CDR3 is TGCGCCAGCAGCTTGGGCGGGACAGGGTCCTACGAGCAGTACTTC. Amino acid sequence: CASSLGGTGSYEQYF.

This clone occurred once. This rearrangement joins TRBV5-1 to TRBJ1-2; D might be TRBD1 (5 bases). This CDR3 comprises 13 residues. Trimming took off 5 bases at V and 4 bases at J, with 12 bases between the two ends. Germline V lookup: CDR1 SGHRS, CDR2 YFSETQ. The CDR3 nucleotides read TGCGCCAGCAGACCCGACAGTCGCTATGGCTACACCTTC. This sequence encodes CASRPDSRYGYTF. The variable domain in full, with the rest retrieved from reference TRBV5-1 and TRBJ1-2, is KAGVTQTPRYLIKTRGQQVTLSCSPISGHRSVSWYQQTPGQGLQFLFEYFSETQRNKGNFPGRFSGRQFSNSRSEMNVSTLELGDSALYLCASRPDSRYGYTFGSGTRLTVV.

The chain links TRBV6-2 or TRBV6-3 to TRBJ2-2, with 12 bases fitting TRBD2. The V segment lost 1 base and the J segment 4 bases; nucleotides outside the gene matches: 4. Germline CDR1 is MNHEY and CDR2 is SVGEGT. The CDR3 covers 17 residues. DNA of the CDR3: TGTGCCAGCAGTTACTTAGGACTAGCGGGGTCCACCGGGGAGCTGTTTTTT. The encoded protein is CASSYLGLAGSTGELFF.

This clone has only one observation. The rearrangement uses TRBV19 and TRBJ1-2, with 7 bases that match TRBD1. Germline trimming cut 7 bases from V and 4 bases from J; bases unmatched to any gene: 9. This CDR3 contains 14 residues. CDR1 is LNHDA, CDR2 SQIVND, per germline (reference sequence). In DNA, the CDR3 is TGTGCCAGTAAGCCGGGACAGAATAGCTATGGCTACACCTTC. Its translation is CASKPGQNSYGYTF.

This clone was detected only once. The chain carries TRBV18 and TRBJ2-2; D is undetermined. CDR3 size: 12 residues. The germline V gene has CDR1 KGHSH and CDR2 LQKENI. The V end lost 4 bases, the J end lost 5 bases, and 5 bases lay between the germline ends. Written as DNA, the CDR3 is TGTGCCAGCTCACTCAGAACCGGGGAGCTGTTTTTT. Translating it yields CASSLRTGELFF.

The chain has TRBV24-1 and TRBJ2-3, with TRBD1 matching 9 bases. The CDR3 is 16 amino acids. V gave up 5 bases and J gave up 2 bases; unmatched junction bases: 7. Germline CDR1 reads KGHDR; CDR2 reads SFDVKD. The CDR3 loop reads CATSGVQGASTDTQYF. Here the CDR3 DNA reads TGTGCCACCAGTGGTGTACAGGGGGCTTCCACAGATACGCAGTATTTT.

The chain employs TRBV5-5 and TRBJ1-1; TRBD1 might be the D (6 bases). The CDR3 has 12 amino acids. V dropped 5 bases and J dropped 4 bases, with 9 bases sitting between them. CDR1 and CDR2 (germline): SGHKS, YYEKEE (reference sequence). The CDR3 nucleotides read TGTGCCAGCAGTTCCAGGGGCACTGAAGCTTTCTTT. It codes for CASSSRGTEAFF.

This clone has only a few counts. V gene TRBV10-3 combines with J gene TRBJ1-3; D might be TRBD1 (5 bases). The CDR3 is 11 residues long. V dropped 8 bases and J dropped 3 bases, with 5 bases sitting between them. Germline assignment: CDR1 ENHRY and CDR2 SYGVKD. The CDR3 DNA reads as TGTGCCATCCAGGGTGGAAACACCATATATTTT. This encodes CAIQGGNTIYF.

CDR3: CASSPRLAGAGATGELFF. Here the CDR3 DNA reads TGTGCCAGCAGTCCACGCCTAGCGGGGGCTGGGGCCACCGGGGAGCTGTTTTTT. The chain is built from TRBV28 and TRBJ2-2, with 10 bases fitting TRBD2. The length of the CDR3 is 18 residues. Per the germline V gene, CDR1 is MDHEN and CDR2 is SYDVKM. Unmatched junction bases numbered 13, after V lost 5 bases and J lost 4 bases.

The rearrangement links TRBV2 to TRBJ1-4; weak D call: TRBD1 (5 bases). This CDR3 is 13 amino acids long. Looked up from germline, CDR1 is SNHLY and CDR2 is FYNNEI. V was trimmed by 6 bases and J by 5 bases, leaving 10 bases between them. DNA for the CDR3: TGTGCCAGCAGGACAGCCCTAAATGAAAAACTGTTTTTT. Amino acids: CASRTALNEKLFF. The entire variable domain, with the rest obtained from reference TRBV2 and TRBJ1-4, is as follows: EPEVTQTPSHQVTQMGQEVILRCVPISNHLYFYWYRQILGQKVEFLVSFYNNEISEKSEIFDDQFSVERPDGSNFTLKIRSTKLEDSAMYFCASRTALNEKLFFGSGTQLSVL.

The chain couples TRBV7-2 to TRBJ2-1; 9 bases align to TRBD1. Losses at the gene ends were 5 bases for V and 1 base for J; bases not matched to a gene: 6. This CDR3 is built from 16 residues. The germline V gene encodes CDR1 SGHTA and CDR2 FQGNSA. In DNA form, the CDR3 reads TGTGCCAGCAGCAAACAGGGGGCAGGGTCCTACAATGAGCAGTTCTTC. Amino acid sequence: CASSKQGAGSYNEQFF.

This sequence joins TRBV5-1 and TRBJ2-1; D is ambiguous. V was shortened by 4 bases and J by 0 bases, with 14 bases between the two germline ends. From germline, CDR1 is SGHRS and CDR2 YFSETQ. This CDR3 region has 16 residues. This chain's CDR3 is CASSPHSRSSYNEQFF. The CDR3 bases are TGCGCCAGCAGCCCTCATTCACGGAGCTCCTACAATGAGCAGTTCTTC. The whole variable domain, remainder taken from reference TRBV5-1 and TRBJ2-1, is KAGVTQTPRYLIKTRGQQVTLSCSPISGHRSVSWYQQTPGQGLQFLFEYFSETQRNKGNFPGRFSGRQFSNSRSEMNVSTLELGDSALYLCASSPHSRSSYNEQFFGPGTRLTVL.

V usage is TRBV29-1 and J usage is TRBJ2-3, with TRBD1 matching over 7 bases. J was trimmed by 5 bases and V by 4 bases; bases with no gene match: 6. The CDR3 is 13 residues long. Germline CDR1 SQVTM, CDR2 ANQGSEA. The CDR3 bases are TGCAGCGTTGTTCAGGGGGTAGGAGATACGCAGTATTTT. The encoded protein is CSVVQGVGDTQYF.

The rearrangement joins TRBV12-3 or TRBV12-4 to TRBJ2-7; D remains unclear. Trimming pared 4 bases from V and 3 bases from J, leaving 10 bases between. The CDR3 runs 13 residues. This chain's CDR3 is CASSYQNIYEQYF. CDR3 in DNA: TGTGCCAGCAGTTACCAGAACATCTACGAGCAGTACTTC.

The sample holds one count of this clone. The V call is TRBV28, the J call TRBJ1-2; TRBD1 matches at 8 bases. This CDR3 comprises 15 residues. The germline CDR1 and CDR2 sequences are MDHEN and SYDVKM. The J segment lost 2 bases and the V segment lost 5 bases, leaving 7 bases of the junction unmatched. This chain's CDR3 is CASSTTGAPNYGYTF. The CDR3 region has the DNA TGTGCCAGCAGTACGACAGGGGCCCCCAACTATGGCTACACCTTC.

V is TRBV7-2 and J is TRBJ2-7; D gene ambiguous. The germline gives CDR1 SGHTA, CDR2 FQGNSA. The V end lost 2 bases, the J end lost 5 bases, and 16 bases lay between the germline ends. The CDR3 spans 15 residues. DNA for the CDR3: TGTGCCAGCAGCTTATATAATCTATCCGGTAACGAGCAGTACTTC. It translates to CASSLYNLSGNEQYF.